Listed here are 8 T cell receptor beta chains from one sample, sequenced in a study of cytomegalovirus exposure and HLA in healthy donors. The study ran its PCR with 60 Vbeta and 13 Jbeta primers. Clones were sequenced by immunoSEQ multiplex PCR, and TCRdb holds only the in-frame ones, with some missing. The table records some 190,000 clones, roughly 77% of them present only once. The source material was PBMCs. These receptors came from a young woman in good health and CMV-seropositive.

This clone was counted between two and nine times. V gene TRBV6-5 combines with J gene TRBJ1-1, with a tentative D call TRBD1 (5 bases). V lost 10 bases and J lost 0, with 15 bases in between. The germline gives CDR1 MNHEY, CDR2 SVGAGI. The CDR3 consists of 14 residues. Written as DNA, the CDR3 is TGTGCCACCCAACGGGGGGGTTTGAACACTGAAGCTTTCTTT. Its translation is CATQRGGLNTEAFF.

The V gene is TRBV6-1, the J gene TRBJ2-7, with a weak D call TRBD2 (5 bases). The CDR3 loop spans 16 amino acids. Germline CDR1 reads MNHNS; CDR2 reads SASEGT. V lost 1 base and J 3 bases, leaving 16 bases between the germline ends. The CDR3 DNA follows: TGTGCCAGCAGTGAAGGCGGGCTCCTATCGAACTACGAGCAGTACTTC. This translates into CASSEGGLLSNYEQYF.

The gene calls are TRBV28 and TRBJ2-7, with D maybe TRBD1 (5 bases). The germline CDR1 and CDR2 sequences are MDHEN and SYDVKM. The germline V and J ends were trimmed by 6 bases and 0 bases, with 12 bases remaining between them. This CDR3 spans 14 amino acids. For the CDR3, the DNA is TGTGCCAGCAGCCAACAGGCCCTCTCCTACGAGCAGTACTTC. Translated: CASSQQALSYEQYF.

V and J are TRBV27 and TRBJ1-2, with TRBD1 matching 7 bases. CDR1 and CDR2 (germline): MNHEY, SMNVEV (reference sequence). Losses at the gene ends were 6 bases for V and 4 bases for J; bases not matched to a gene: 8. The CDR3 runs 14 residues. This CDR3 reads CASRGGQSLYGYTF. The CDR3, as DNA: TGTGCCAGCAGGGGGGGACAGAGCCTCTATGGCTACACCTTC.

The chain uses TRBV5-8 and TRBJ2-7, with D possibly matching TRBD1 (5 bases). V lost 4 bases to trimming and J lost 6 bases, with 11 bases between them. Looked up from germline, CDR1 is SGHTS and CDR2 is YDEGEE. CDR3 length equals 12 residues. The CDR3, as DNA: TGTGCCAGCAGCCTTACAGGTAGCGAGCAGTACTTC. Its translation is CASSLTGSEQYF.

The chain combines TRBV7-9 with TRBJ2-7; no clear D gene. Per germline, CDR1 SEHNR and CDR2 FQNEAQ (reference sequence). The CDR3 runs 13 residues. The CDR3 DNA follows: TGTTCCGTACCTGAGTGGAGCTCCTACGAGCAGTACTTC. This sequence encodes CSVPEWSSYEQYF. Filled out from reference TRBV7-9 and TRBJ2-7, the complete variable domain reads DTGVSQNPRHKITKRGQNVTFRCDPISEHNRLYWYRQTLGQGPEFLTYFQNEAQLEKSRLLSDRFSAERPKGSFSTLEIQRTEQGDSAMYLCSVPEWSSYEQYFGPGTRLTVT.

This CDR3 is CASSLLAGDTDTQYF. In DNA form, the CDR3 reads TGTGCCAGCAGTCTTCTAGCGGGTGACACAGATACGCAGTATTTT. V usage is TRBV7-2 and J usage is TRBJ2-3, with 8 bases matching TRBD2. Germline CDR1 reads SGHTA; CDR2 reads FQGNSA. The CDR3 totals 15 residues. After removal of 6 bases from V and 2 bases from J, the junction contained 7 bases not matched to a gene.

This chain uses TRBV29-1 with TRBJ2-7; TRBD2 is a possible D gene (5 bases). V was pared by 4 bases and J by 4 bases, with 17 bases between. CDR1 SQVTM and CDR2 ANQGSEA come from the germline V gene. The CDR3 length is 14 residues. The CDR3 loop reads CSVVGPTSRYEQYF. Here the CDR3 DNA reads TGCAGCGTTGTTGGCCCCACTAGTAGGTACGAGCAGTACTTC.